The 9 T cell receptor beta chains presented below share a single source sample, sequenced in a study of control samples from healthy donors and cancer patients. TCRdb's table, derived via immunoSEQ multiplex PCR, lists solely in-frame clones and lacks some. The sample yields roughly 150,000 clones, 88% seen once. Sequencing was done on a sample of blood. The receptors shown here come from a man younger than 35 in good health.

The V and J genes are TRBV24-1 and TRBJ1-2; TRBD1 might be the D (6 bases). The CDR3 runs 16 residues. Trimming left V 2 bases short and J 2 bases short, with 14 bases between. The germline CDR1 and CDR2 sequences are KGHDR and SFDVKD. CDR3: CATSDSSGQTNYGYTF. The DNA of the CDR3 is TGTGCCACCAGTGATTCCTCGGGACAAACAAACTATGGCTACACCTTC.

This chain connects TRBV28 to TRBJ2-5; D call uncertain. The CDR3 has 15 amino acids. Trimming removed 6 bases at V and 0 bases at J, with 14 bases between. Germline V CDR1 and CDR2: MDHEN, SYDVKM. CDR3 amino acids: CASRKGGDNQETQYF. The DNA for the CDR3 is TGTGCCAGCAGAAAAGGCGGAGACAACCAAGAGACCCAGTACTTC.

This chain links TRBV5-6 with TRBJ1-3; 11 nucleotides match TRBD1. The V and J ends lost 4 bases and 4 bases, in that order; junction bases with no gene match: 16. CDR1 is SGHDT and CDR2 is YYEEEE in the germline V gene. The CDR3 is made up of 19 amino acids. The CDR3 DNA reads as TGTGCCAGCAGCCACACGCGAGTGGGACAGGGGGTACGAGGAAACACCATATATTTT. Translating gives CASSHTRVGQGVRGNTIYF.

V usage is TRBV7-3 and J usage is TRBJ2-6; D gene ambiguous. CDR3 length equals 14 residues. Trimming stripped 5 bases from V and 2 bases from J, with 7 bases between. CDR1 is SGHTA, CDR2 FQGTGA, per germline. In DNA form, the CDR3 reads TGTGCCAGCAGCGAAAGCCCTGGGGCCAACGTCCTGACTTTC. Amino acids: CASSESPGANVLTF. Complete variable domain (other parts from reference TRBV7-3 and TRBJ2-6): GAGVSQTPSNKVTEKGKYVELRCDPISGHTALYWYRQSLGQGPEFLIYFQGTGAADDSGLPNDRFFAVRPEGSVSTLKIQRTERGDSAVYLCASSESPGANVLTFGAGSRLTVL.

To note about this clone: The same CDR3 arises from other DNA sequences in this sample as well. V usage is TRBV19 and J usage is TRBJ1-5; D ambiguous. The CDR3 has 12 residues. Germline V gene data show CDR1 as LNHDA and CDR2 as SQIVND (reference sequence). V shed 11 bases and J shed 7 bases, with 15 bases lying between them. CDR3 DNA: TGTGCCGCGGCGACCACTGGGCAGCCCCAGCATTTT. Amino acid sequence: CAAATTGQPQHF. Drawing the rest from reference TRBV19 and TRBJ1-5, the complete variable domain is DGGITQSPKYLFRKEGQNVTLSCEQNLNHDAMYWYRQDPGQGLRLIYYSQIVNDFQKGDIAEGYSVSREKKESFPLTVTSAQKNPTAFYLCAAATTGQPQHFGDGTRLSIL.

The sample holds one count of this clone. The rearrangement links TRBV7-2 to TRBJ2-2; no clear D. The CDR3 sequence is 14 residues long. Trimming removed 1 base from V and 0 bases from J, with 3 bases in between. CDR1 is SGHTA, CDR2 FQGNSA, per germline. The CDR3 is CASSLGTNTGELFF. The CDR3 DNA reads TGTGCCAGCAGCTTAGGAACGAACACCGGGGAGCTGTTTTTT.

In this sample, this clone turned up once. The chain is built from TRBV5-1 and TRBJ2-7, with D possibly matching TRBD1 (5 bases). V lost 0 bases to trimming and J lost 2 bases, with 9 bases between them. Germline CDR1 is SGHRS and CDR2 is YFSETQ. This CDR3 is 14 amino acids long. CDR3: CASSLGQGPYEQYF. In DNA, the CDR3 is TGCGCCAGCAGCTTGGGGCAGGGCCCCTACGAGCAGTACTTC. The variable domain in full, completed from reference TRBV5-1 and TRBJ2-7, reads KAGVTQTPRYLIKTRGQQVTLSCSPISGHRSVSWYQQTPGQGLQFLFEYFSETQRNKGNFPGRFSGRQFSNSRSEMNVSTLELGDSALYLCASSLGQGPYEQYFGPGTRLTVT.

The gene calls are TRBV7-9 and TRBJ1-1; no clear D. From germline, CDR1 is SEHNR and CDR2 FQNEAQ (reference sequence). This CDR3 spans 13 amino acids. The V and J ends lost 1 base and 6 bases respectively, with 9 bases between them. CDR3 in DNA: TGTGCCAGCAGCTTAGGGGGTCGGGCTGAAGCTTTCTTT. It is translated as CASSLGGRAEAFF.

The CDR3 DNA reads as TGTGCCAGCAGCCGAAGGGCAGGGGATCCCGGGGAGCTGTTTTTT. Its translation: CASSRRAGDPGELFF. The chain couples TRBV6-6 to TRBJ2-2, with D perhaps matching TRBD1 (6 bases). Germline assignment: CDR1 MNHNY and CDR2 SVGAGI (reference sequence). Trimming shortened V by 6 bases and J by 6 bases, and 17 bases separated the two germline ends. This CDR3 is 15 amino acids long.